This section outlines one T cell receptor (beta chain) sequence together with its context. Antigen specificity is unknown. These data belong to a study of OX40 agonist ivuxolimab in advanced cancers. Here immunoSEQ multiplex PCR was the method, and the copy in TCRdb shows in-frame clones only, minus some. The sample consists of roughly 64,000 clones, approximately 90% of them appearing once. Whole-study findings and limits: The study found that CD8+ T cells averaged more expanded clones than CD4+.

The CDR3 has 12 residues. Germline CDR1 reads MNHEY; CDR2 reads SMNVEV (reference sequence). With 5 bases removed from V and 5 bases from J, the gap between germline ends came to 9 bases. This chain connects TRBV27 to TRBJ1-2; maybe TRBD1 (6 bases). Sequencing used CD4+ or CD8+ T cells sorted from blood, obtained in a trial of the OX40 agonist ivuxolimab. This receptor was obtained from an adult with an advanced solid tumor such as melanoma, head and neck, liver or kidney cancer. The CDR3 loop is CASSTQGYGYTF. The CDR3 bases are TGTGCCAGCAGTACACAGGGTTATGGCTACACCTTC.